The clone carrying this T cell receptor beta chain was detected only a few times. Its target is unknown. The sample belongs to a study of blood T cells in healthy people across ages. The use of a sample-barcoded 5' primer and a J-beta primer mix characterized a second PCR of about 6 to 11 cycles. Using its own MiXCR run on the 5' RACE reads, TCRdb lists one record per CDR3 protein. This table holds 1.4 million to 1.5 million distinct CDR3 sequences, approximately 42% found once. Study-wide points: Not knowing donor CMV status may have confounded expanded clonotype changes.

The V gene's germline CDR1 is DFQATT and CDR2 SNEGSKA (reference sequence). V was shortened by 4 bases and J by 3 bases, with 8 bases between the two germline ends. This CDR3 is built from 12 residues. Healthy Russian Caucasian donors spanned ages about 6 to 95 years. Total RNA extracted from each sample amounted to at least 6 micrograms. Sequencing was done on a sample of blood. This TCR came from a woman aged 18-29 years in good health. The V gene is TRBV20-1, the J gene TRBJ2-3, with unresolved D. DNA for the CDR3: TGCAGTGCTAACCCTTGGACAGATACGCAGTATTTT. Residues: CSANPWTDTQYF.